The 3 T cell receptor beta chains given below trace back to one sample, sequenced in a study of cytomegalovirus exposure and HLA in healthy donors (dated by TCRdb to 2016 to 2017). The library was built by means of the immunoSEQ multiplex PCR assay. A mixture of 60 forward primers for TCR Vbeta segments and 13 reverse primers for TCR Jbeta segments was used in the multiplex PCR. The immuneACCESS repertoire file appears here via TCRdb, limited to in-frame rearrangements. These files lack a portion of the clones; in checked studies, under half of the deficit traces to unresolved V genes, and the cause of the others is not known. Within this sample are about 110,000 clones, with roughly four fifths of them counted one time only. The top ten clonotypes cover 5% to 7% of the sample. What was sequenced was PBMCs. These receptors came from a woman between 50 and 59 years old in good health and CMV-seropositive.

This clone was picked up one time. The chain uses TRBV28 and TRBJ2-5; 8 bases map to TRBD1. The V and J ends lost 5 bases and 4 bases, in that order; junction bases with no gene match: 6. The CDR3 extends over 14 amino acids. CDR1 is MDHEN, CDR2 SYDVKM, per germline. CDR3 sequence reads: CASSPQGARETQYF. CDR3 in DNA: TGTGCCAGCAGTCCCCAGGGGGCAAGAGAGACCCAGTACTTC. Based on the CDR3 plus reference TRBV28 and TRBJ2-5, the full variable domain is DVKVTQSSRYLVKRTGEKVFLECVQDMDHENMFWYRQDPGLGLRLIYFSYDVKMKEKGDIPEGYSVSREKKERFSLILESASTNQTSMYLCASSPQGARETQYFGPGTRLLVL.

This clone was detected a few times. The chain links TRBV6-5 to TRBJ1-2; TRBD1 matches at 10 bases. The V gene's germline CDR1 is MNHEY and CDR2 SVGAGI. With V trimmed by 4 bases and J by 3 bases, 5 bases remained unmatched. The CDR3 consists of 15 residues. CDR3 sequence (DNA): TGTGCCAGCAGTTCGACAGGGGGCCGGGACTATGGCTACACCTTC. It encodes CASSSTGGRDYGYTF.

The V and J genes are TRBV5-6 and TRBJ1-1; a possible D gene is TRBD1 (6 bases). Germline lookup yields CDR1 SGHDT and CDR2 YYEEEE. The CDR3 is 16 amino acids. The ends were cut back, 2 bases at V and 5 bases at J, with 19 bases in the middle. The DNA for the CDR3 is TGTGCCAGCAGCTTTAGGTTAGGTCCAGGGGAGACTGAAGCTTTCTTT. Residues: CASSFRLGPGETEAFF.